Below, 23 T cell receptor beta chains from the same sample are listed, as sequenced in a study of OX40 agonist ivuxolimab in advanced cancers. The method was immunoSEQ multiplex PCR; TCRdb's version includes in-frame clones alone and lacks a portion of them. The top ten clones hold around 0.16% of a sample with about 100,000 clones, about 89% of them seen once. Sequencing used CD4+ or CD8+ T cells sorted from blood, obtained in a trial of the OX40 agonist ivuxolimab. All receptors come from an adult with an advanced solid tumor such as melanoma, head and neck, liver or kidney cancer.

The chain employs TRBV28 and TRBJ1-4; D unresolved. The CDR3 loop spans 16 amino acids. Deletions cut 2 bases from V and 0 bases from J, with 10 bases between. Per germline, CDR1 MDHEN and CDR2 SYDVKM. The CDR3 spells CASSLILGSTNEKLFF. DNA for the CDR3: TGTGCCAGCAGTTTAATCCTGGGGTCAACTAATGAAAAACTGTTTTTT.

This chain connects TRBV5-1 to TRBJ2-5, with 7 positions matching TRBD2. The V gene's germline CDR1 is SGHRS and CDR2 YFSETQ. J lost 7 bases, V lost 0 bases, and 3 bases had no gene match. This CDR3 comprises 13 residues. The CDR3 loop is CASSLVREGTQYF. CDR3 nucleotide sequence: TGCGCCAGCAGCTTGGTTAGGGAGGGGACCCAGTACTTC. The full variable domain, in which reference TRBV5-1 and TRBJ2-5 provide the parts outside the CDR3, is KAGVTQTPRYLIKTRGQQVTLSCSPISGHRSVSWYQQTPGQGLQFLFEYFSETQRNKGNFPGRFSGRQFSNSRSEMNVSTLELGDSALYLCASSLVREGTQYFGPGTRLLVL.

This rearrangement joins TRBV19 to TRBJ1-5; 8 bases agree with TRBD1. After removal of 3 bases from V and 7 bases from J, the junction contained 8 bases not matched to a gene. Germline V gives CDR1 LNHDA, CDR2 SQIVND (reference sequence). CDR3 length: 15 residues. The CDR3 here is CASSISPGGGQPQHF. The CDR3 DNA reads as TGTGCCAGTAGTATTTCGCCAGGGGGCGGACAGCCCCAGCATTTT.

J is TRBJ2-7 and V is TRBV6-5; TRBD1 matches at 11 bases. The CDR3 has 13 amino acids. From germline, CDR1 is MNHEY and CDR2 SVGAGI. With 6 bases clipped from V and 6 bases from J, the junction kept 4 bases outside the gene matches. CDR3: CASRRGTGGEQYF. CDR3 DNA: TGTGCCAGCAGACGCGGGACAGGGGGCGAGCAGTACTTC.

The chain combines TRBV5-5 with TRBJ1-1; D unresolved. This CDR3 is 13 amino acids long. Germline CDR1 SGHKS, CDR2 YYEKEE (reference sequence). Between the trimmed V and J ends, which lost 4 bases and 3 bases, there was a span of 10 bases. The CDR3 is CASSRTSDTEAFF. CDR3 in DNA: TGTGCCAGCAGCCGTACCTCGGACACTGAAGCTTTCTTT.

V is TRBV5-6 and J is TRBJ1-1; a possible D gene is TRBD1 (5 bases). Trimming took off 2 bases at V and 3 bases at J, with 20 bases between the two ends. There are 17 residues in the CDR3. Germline assignment: CDR1 SGHDT and CDR2 YYEEEE. CDR3 bases: TGTGCCAGCAGCTTAGAATGGGGCAACGTGGGGCACACTGAAGCTTTCTTT. It translates to CASSLEWGNVGHTEAFF.

The rearrangement uses TRBV5-1 and TRBJ2-3; D gene uncertain. Trimming shortened V by 4 bases and J by 3 bases, and 6 bases separated the two germline ends. CDR3 length: 12 residues. Germline CDR1 is SGHRS and CDR2 is YFSETQ. The CDR3, as DNA: TGCGCCAGCAGCGACATAACAGATACGCAGTATTTT. Its translation: CASSDITDTQYF.

The CDR3 loop reads CASSQWGGSGADTQYF. The CDR3 nucleotides are TGTGCCAGCAGCCAATGGGGCGGGAGTGGGGCAGATACGCAGTATTTT. J is TRBJ2-3 and V is TRBV4-2; TRBD2 aligns across 7 bases. This CDR3 region has 16 residues. J lost 4 bases, V lost 2 bases, and 9 bases had no gene match. The germline gives CDR1 LGHNA, CDR2 YNFKEQ.

The chain employs TRBV4-1 and TRBJ1-2; 11 bases align to TRBD1. The germline CDR1 and CDR2 sequences are MGHRA and YSYEKL. V was pared by 0 bases and J by 0 bases, with 9 bases of the junction left unmatched. The CDR3 totals 19 residues. The CDR3 coding sequence is TGCGCCAGCAGCCAAGATCACGGGGACAGGGGGAGAGCTAACTATGGCTACACCTTC. This encodes CASSQDHGDRGRANYGYTF.

CDR3 nucleotides: TGTGCCACCAGCAGAGATCGTGGGGACTACCTTGAAGCTTTCTTT. It codes for CATSRDRGDYLEAFF. The chain is built from TRBV15 and TRBJ1-1; TRBD1 might be the D (5 bases). Germline V gene data show CDR1 as LNHNV and CDR2 as YYDKDF (reference sequence). The V end lost 0 bases, the J end lost 7 bases, and 15 bases lay between the germline ends. The CDR3 has 15 residues.

The CDR3 sequence is CASSTRDGLSYTF. In DNA form, the CDR3 reads TGTGCCAGCAGCACCCGGGACGGATTAAGCTACACCTTC. This chain uses TRBV7-9 with TRBJ1-2; tentatively, D is TRBD1 (5 bases). CDR1 and CDR2 from the germline V gene are SEHNR and FQNEAQ (reference sequence). The germline V and J ends were trimmed by 5 bases and 9 bases, with 16 bases remaining between them. This CDR3 comprises 13 residues.

V gene TRBV30 combines with J gene TRBJ2-2; unclear D gene. The V and J ends lost 0 bases and 6 bases respectively, with 5 bases between them. Per germline, CDR1 GTSNPN and CDR2 SVGIG (reference sequence). The CDR3 runs 12 residues. CDR3 DNA: TGTGCCTGGAGTGTATGGCCCGGGGAGCTGTTTTTT. Its protein product is CAWSVWPGELFF.

This clone was detected only a few times. This chain uses TRBV28 with TRBJ2-5; 7 bases map to TRBD1. Germline CDR1 is MDHEN and CDR2 is SYDVKM. Trimming cost V 4 bases and J 5 bases; bases outside gene matches: 7. The CDR3 has 14 amino acids. CDR3 sequence reads: CASSSNRGGETQYF. CDR3 in DNA: TGTGCCAGCAGTTCAAACAGGGGTGGGGAGACCCAGTACTTC.

This clone is a singleton in its sample. This sequence joins TRBV5-4 and TRBJ2-4; 8 bases are shared with TRBD1. Germline trimming cut 4 bases from V and 1 base from J; bases unmatched to any gene: 13. The CDR3 extends over 18 amino acids. Germline V gives CDR1 SGHNT, CDR2 YYREEE (reference sequence). The CDR3 bases are TGTGCCAGCAGCCCCGGGACAGGACGGCTTGGGGCCAAAAACATTCAGTACTTC. It translates to CASSPGTGRLGAKNIQYF.

V and J are TRBV27 and TRBJ2-1; D possibly corresponds to TRBD2 (6 bases). The CDR3 is made up of 14 amino acids. Trimming stripped 7 bases from V and 5 bases from J, with 15 bases between. The V gene's germline CDR1 is MNHEY and CDR2 SMNVEV (reference sequence). The CDR3 region is CASKRAGRNNEQFF. The CDR3 coding sequence is TGTGCCAGCAAGCGGGCAGGGAGAAACAATGAGCAGTTCTTC.

The CDR3 DNA reads TGCGCCAGCAGCTCAGGACTAGCGGGAGGCCTAAGCACAGATACGCAGTATTTT. Translating it yields CASSSGLAGGLSTDTQYF. The chain couples TRBV5-1 to TRBJ2-3, with 14 bases identical to TRBD2. Trimming took 3 bases from V and 0 from J; bases not matched to a gene: 6. The CDR3 length is 18 residues. The germline V gene has CDR1 SGHRS and CDR2 YFSETQ.

The chain is built from TRBV19 and TRBJ1-4, with 7 bases lining up with TRBD1. The length of the CDR3 is 16 residues. V lost 3 bases and J lost 3; bases outside the gene matches: 7. Germline V CDR1 and CDR2: LNHDA, SQIVND (reference sequence). The CDR3 DNA follows: TGTGCCAGTAGTATTCCCTGGGGGACAGCTAATGAAAAACTGTTTTTT. This sequence encodes CASSIPWGTANEKLFF.

This chain uses TRBV5-1 with TRBJ1-2; 7 nucleotides match TRBD1. The CDR3 covers 14 residues. V was pared by 1 base and J by 8 bases, with 8 bases of the junction left unmatched. Germline V gene data show CDR1 as SGHRS and CDR2 as YFSETQ. CDR3 sequence reads: CASSLTQGMGGYTF. The CDR3 DNA sequence: TGCGCCAGCAGCTTGACACAGGGGATGGGCGGCTACACCTTC.

The chain uses TRBV21-1 and TRBJ1-4. TRBV21-1 counts as a pseudogene. The CDR3 sequence is 15 residues long. CDR3 loop: CASRPDGIKNEKLFF. CDR3 sequence (DNA): TGTGCCAGCAGACCCGACGGAATCAAGAATGAAAAACTGTTTTTT.

The V call is TRBV27, the J call TRBJ2-6; 8 nucleotides agree with TRBD1. The CDR3 runs to 16 residues. V shed 5 bases and J 3 bases; nucleotides not matched to a gene: 6. The germline gives CDR1 MNHEY, CDR2 SMNVEV (reference sequence). The CDR3 DNA sequence: TGTGCCAGCAGTCCAGGACAGGGTGGTGGGGCCAACGTCCTGACTTTC. It encodes CASSPGQGGGANVLTF.

The V call is TRBV7-7, the J call TRBJ2-7, with 9 bases aligning to TRBD1. Per the germline V gene, CDR1 is SSHAT and CDR2 is FNYEAQ (reference sequence). With V trimmed by 5 bases and J by 7 bases, 3 bases remained unmatched. The CDR3 covers 12 residues. Here the CDR3 DNA reads TGTGCCAGCAGCATGACAGGGGGAGAGCAGTACTTC. Encoded protein: CASSMTGGEQYF. The full variable domain, in which reference TRBV7-7 and TRBJ2-7 provide the parts outside the CDR3, is GAGVSQSPRYKVTKRGQDVTLRCDPISSHATLYWYQQALGQGPEFLTYFNYEAQPDKSGLPSDRFSAERPEGSISTLTIQRTEQRDSAMYRCASSMTGGEQYFGPGTRLTVT.

This clone was detected only once. The chain has TRBV29-1 and TRBJ2-1; D remains ambiguous. The CDR3 runs to 12 residues. Germline CDR1 and CDR2: SQVTM and ANQGSEA. With 0 bases removed from V and 6 bases from J, the gap between germline ends came to 6 bases. DNA of the CDR3: TGCAGCGTTGAAGAAAGGCCCAATGAGCAGTTCTTC. It encodes CSVEERPNEQFF.

The V gene is TRBV6-6, the J gene TRBJ1-2; D gene ambiguous. The germline CDR1 and CDR2 sequences are MNHNY and SVGAGI (reference sequence). V was pared by 8 bases and J by 8 bases, with 15 bases between. The CDR3 contains 12 residues. The CDR3 sequence is CASSNLPRGYTF. The CDR3 coding sequence is TGTGCCAGCTCGAATCTTCCCCGGGGCTACACCTTC.